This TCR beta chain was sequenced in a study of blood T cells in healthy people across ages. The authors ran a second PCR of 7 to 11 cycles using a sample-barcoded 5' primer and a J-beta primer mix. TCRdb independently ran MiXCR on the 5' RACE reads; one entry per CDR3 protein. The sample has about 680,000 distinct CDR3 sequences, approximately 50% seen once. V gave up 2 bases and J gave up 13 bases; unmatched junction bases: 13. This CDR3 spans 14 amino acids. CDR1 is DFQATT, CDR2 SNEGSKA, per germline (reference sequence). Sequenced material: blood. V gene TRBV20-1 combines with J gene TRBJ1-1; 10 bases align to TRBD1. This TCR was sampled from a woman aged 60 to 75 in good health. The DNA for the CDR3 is TGCAGTGCTAGACCTTCCTCCGGGACAGGGGTAGATTTCTTT. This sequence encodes CSARPSSGTGVDFF.